Reported below is one T cell receptor (beta chain). The antigen is unknown. Within the sample, other DNA sequences also encode this same CDR3. The data were taken from a study of OX40 agonist ivuxolimab in advanced cancers. Study-wide results and caveats: More expanded clones were seen, on average, in CD8+ T cells than in CD4+.

V dropped 7 bases and J dropped 5 bases, with 18 bases sitting between them. Germline loops: CDR1 SGDLS, CDR2 YYNGEE. The CDR3 is 14 residues long. Clones were read by immunoSEQ multiplex PCR, and TCRdb kept only the in-frame ones, dropping some. The data contain some 52,000 clones, around 94% of them seen just once; the ten biggest clones take up around 10%. The TCR comes from an adult with an advanced solid tumor such as melanoma, head and neck, liver or kidney cancer. This chain connects TRBV9 to TRBJ2-5; unclear D gene. Sequenced material: CD4+ or CD8+ T cells sorted from blood, taken in a trial of the OX40 agonist ivuxolimab. The CDR3 bases are TGTGCCAGCCGAGGAGACGGAGCCGGGGAGACCCAGTACTTC. This encodes CASRGDGAGETQYF.